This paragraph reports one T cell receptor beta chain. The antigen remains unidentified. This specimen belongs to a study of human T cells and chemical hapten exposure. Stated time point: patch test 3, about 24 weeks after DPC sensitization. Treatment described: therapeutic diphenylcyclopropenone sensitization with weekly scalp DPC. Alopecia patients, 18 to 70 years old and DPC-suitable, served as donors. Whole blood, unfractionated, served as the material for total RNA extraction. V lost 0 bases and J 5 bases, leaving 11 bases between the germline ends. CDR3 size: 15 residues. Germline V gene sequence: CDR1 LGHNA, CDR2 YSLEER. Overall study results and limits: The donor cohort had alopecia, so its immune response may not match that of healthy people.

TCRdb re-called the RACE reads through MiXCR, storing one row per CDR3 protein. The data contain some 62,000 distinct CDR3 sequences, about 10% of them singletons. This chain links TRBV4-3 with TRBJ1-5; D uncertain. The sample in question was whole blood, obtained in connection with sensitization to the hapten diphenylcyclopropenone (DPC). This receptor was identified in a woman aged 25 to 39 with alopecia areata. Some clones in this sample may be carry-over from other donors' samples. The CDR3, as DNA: TGCGCCAGCAGCCAAGATCGGCACAGCTATCAGCCCCAGCATTTT. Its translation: CASSQDRHSYQPQHF.